The rows below give T cell receptor beta chains drawn from one sample of a study of T cells in localized non-small cell lung cancer. Data came from immunoSEQ multiplex PCR; TCRdb stores just in-frame clones and leaves some out. The sample shows about 70,000 clones, 85% to 90% of them seen only once. The sample here was peripheral blood, taken before any cancer treatment. These receptors were taken from a male donor aged 60 or over with stage III squamous cell lung carcinoma. Each CDR3 is given with its conserved first and last residue. Each record gives: clone size, D gene, J gene, V gene, CDR3 DNA, CDR3 protein. The D gene is left open where the match is weak. Size tells how often a clone was seen (once, few, many) or the class of an expanded clone, and some rows leave it out.

-	TRBD1	TRBJ1-1	TRBV7-9	TGTGCCAGCAGTACCGGGACAGGGGGCGGAGGCACTGAAGCTTTCTTT	CASSTGTGGGGTEAFF
-	-	TRBJ2-1	TRBV19	TGTGCCAGTAGTATACAGGGGATCCTAGATGAGCAGTTCTTC	CASSIQGILDEQFF
few	-	TRBJ1-2	TRBV9	TGTGCCAGCAGCGTAGCGGAGGGGCCGGGATTGAATGGCTACACCTTC	CASSVAEGPGLNGYTF
-	-	TRBJ2-3	TRBV28	TGTGCCAGCAGGACGGGGCCAGATACGCAGTATTTT	CASRTGPDTQYF
-	-	TRBJ1-5	TRBV5-6	TGTGCCAGCAGCTTGGCCGGGGCCAATAGCAATCAGCCCCAGCATTTT	CASSLAGANSNQPQHF
-	-	TRBJ1-1	TRBV7-9	TGTGCCAGCAGCTTTGGAGGAAACACTGAAGCTTTCTTT	CASSFGGNTEAFF
-	TRBD1	TRBJ1-5	TRBV6-6	TGTGCCAGCAGCTCAACAGGGGGCGGAGATCAGCCCCAGCATTTT	CASSSTGGGDQPQHF
-	TRBD1	TRBJ1-2	TRBV4-3	TGCGCCAGCAGCTTGGCCCCAGGGGGAGGCTATGGCTACACCTTC	CASSLAPGGGYGYTF
-	-	TRBJ1-3	TRBV2	TGTGCCAGCAGTGAAACCAGGGCCGCGCTGGGAAACACCATATATTTT	CASSETRAALGNTIYF
-	-	TRBJ1-6	TRBV11-2	TGTGCCAGCAGCTCGTGGCTGGACAGCAATTCACCCCTCCACTTT	CASSSWLDSNSPLHF
-	-	TRBJ2-1	TRBV11-1	TGTGCCAGCAGCCCTGGGATTTACAATGAGCAGTTCTTC	CASSPGIYNEQFF
-	-	TRBJ1-4	TRBV7-9	TGTGCCAGCAGCTTATTGGGTGTTCATAATGAAAAACTGTTTTTT	CASSLLGVHNEKLFF
-	-	TRBJ2-1	TRBV6-1	TGTGCCTCCTCGGACAGGGAGGGAATCGATGAGCAGTTCTTC	CASSDREGIDEQFF
-	-	TRBJ1-1	TRBV14	TGTGCCAGCAGCCATGGGCAGGGTTACTCAGCTGAAGCTTTCTTT	CASSHGQGYSAEAFF
-	-	TRBJ1-5	TRBV6-1	TGTGCCAGCAGTGAAAGGGATCAGCCCCAGCATTTT	CASSERDQPQHF
-	-	TRBJ1-1	TRBV6-4	TGTGCCAGCAGCTACGATTTGGCGGACACTGAAGCTTTCTTT	CASSYDLADTEAFF
-	-	TRBJ1-2	TRBV6-1	TGTGCCAGCAGTGAAGGGACAGTAATACTTGGCTACACCTTC	CASSEGTVILGYTF
-	-	TRBJ1-5	TRBV19	TGTGCCAGTAGTAGGGATAGCAATCAGCCCCAGCATTTT	CASSRDSNQPQHF
-	TRBD2	TRBJ2-3	TRBV7-9	TGTGCCAGCAGCTTAGATGCGGGGGGGCCAACAGATACGCAGTATTTT	CASSLDAGGPTDTQYF
-	-	TRBJ2-2	TRBV6-5	TGTGCCAGCAGTTCCCTCAGCGGGTCCAGGACCGGGGAGCTGTTTTTT	CASSSLSGSRTGELFF
-	TRBD2	TRBJ2-5	TRBV4-2	TGTGCCAGCAGCCAAGACAAAAGACTAGCGGGGGGGATCCAAGAGACCCAGTACTTC	CASSQDKRLAGGIQETQYF
-	-	TRBJ1-2	TRBV2	TGTGCCAGCAGCGAGGGAGCAGCAGGGCTGTATGGCTACACCTTC	CASSEGAAGLYGYTF
-	TRBD1	TRBJ1-2	TRBV6-5	TGTGCCAGCAGTTATGCAACGGGACAGGCTCATGGCTACACCTTC	CASSYATGQAHGYTF
-	-	TRBJ1-2	TRBV7-9	TGTGCCAGCAGCTTGTGGGTGGATGGCTACACCTTC	CASSLWVDGYTF
-	-	TRBJ2-5	TRBV29-1	TGCAGCGTAGGGACTGAAGGACAGAAACGGTACTTC	CSVGTEGQKRYF
-	-	TRBJ1-5	TRBV30	TGTGCCTGGAGTAAAGGGGCGGTATCTCAGCCCCAGCATTTT	CAWSKGAVSQPQHF
-	-	TRBJ1-3	TRBV5-1	TGCGCCAGCAGCTTGGGACAGCAAAGCTCTGGAAACACCATATATTTT	CASSLGQQSSGNTIYF
-	TRBD1	TRBJ1-2	TRBV7-9	TGTGCCAGCAGCTTAGGACGGGACAGCCGGAACTATGGCTACACCTTC	CASSLGRDSRNYGYTF
once	-	TRBJ2-2	TRBV10-3	TGTGCCATCACCGACCCTAACACCGGGGAGCTGTTTTTT	CAITDPNTGELFF
-	TRBD1	TRBJ1-3	TRBV6-1	TGTGCCAGCAGCGAAACCCCGACAGGGGGTGGAAACACCATATATTTT	CASSETPTGGGNTIYF
-	-	TRBJ2-7	TRBV7-2	TGTGCCAGCAGCTTAGACCCCGGGGGGCCGGAGCAGTACTTC	CASSLDPGGPEQYF
-	-	TRBJ1-6	TRBV4-1	TGCGCCAGCAGCCAACCTGTCGGGAGGGTTAATTCACCCCTCCACTTT	CASSQPVGRVNSPLHF
-	TRBD1	TRBJ2-5	TRBV27	TGTGCCAGCAGTTTAACCGGGACAGGGATGGAGACCCAGTACTTC	CASSLTGTGMETQYF
-	TRBD1	TRBJ1-5	TRBV7-9	TGTGCCAGCAGCACGGACAGGGGAGGTAATCAGCCCCAGCATTTT	CASSTDRGGNQPQHF
-	-	TRBJ2-2	TRBV10-3	TGTGCCATGGGAGGGGGATCCGGGGAGCTGTTTTTT	CAMGGGSGELFF